A selection of T cell receptor beta chains follows, all from one sample in a study of identical twins. TCRdb ran MiXCR on the 5' RACE reads and lists one entry per CDR3 protein. The table shows 500,000 to 600,000 distinct CDR3 sequences, with approximately 22% occurring only once. The same sample was also used in a study of T cells expressing NK-cell markers.

Sequencing was done on a sample of CD4+ T cells sorted from blood. These receptors originate from a woman between 18 and 29 years old in good health. Both conserved end residues are part of each CDR3. A D gene is named only where the DNA matches it firmly. Size is stated for part of the rows, as once, few or many counts, or as a class when the clone is expanded.

j_call v_call d_call clone_size cdr3_aa cdr3_nt
TRBJ2-7 TRBV27 TRBD2 once CASTMRGLAGPYEQYF TGTGCCAGCACCATGAGGGGACTAGCGGGTCCCTATGAGCAGTACTTC
TRBJ2-5 TRBV18 TRBD1 NA CASSPDRGDGETQYF TGTGCCAGCTCCCCGGACAGGGGAGATGGAGAGACCCAGTACTTC
TRBJ2-5 TRBV10-3 NA NA CAISEVGETQYF TGTGCCATCAGTGAAGTCGGGGAGACCCAGTACTTC
TRBJ2-3 TRBV20-1 TRBD1 NA CSAFTDREGPDTQYF TGCAGTGCTTTCACGGACAGGGAAGGACCAGATACGCAGTATTTT
TRBJ2-7 TRBV6-2/TRBV6-3 TRBD1 few CASRETGEDEQYF TGTGCCAGCAGGGAGACAGGGGAAGACGAGCAGTACTTC
TRBJ1-1 TRBV7-9 NA NA CASIMEAEAFF TGTGCCAGCATCATGGAGGCTGAAGCTTTCTTT
TRBJ2-7 TRBV5-1 TRBD2 few CASRGAGGSYEQYF TGCGCCAGCAGGGGTGCGGGAGGTTCCTACGAGCAGTACTTC
TRBJ2-7 TRBV15 NA few CATSRDPQGLSLEQYF TGTGCCACCAGCAGAGATCCCCAGGGCCTCTCCCTCGAGCAGTACTTC
TRBJ1-1 TRBV29-1 NA many CSVEGQGTLNTEAFF TGCAGCGTTGAAGGACAAGGGACCTTGAACACTGAAGCTTTCTTT
TRBJ2-7 TRBV13 NA NA CASSLDRRDSEQYF TGTGCCAGCAGCTTAGATCGGCGGGACAGCGAGCAGTACTTC
TRBJ2-2 TRBV4-3 NA few CASSHMGTSNTGELFF TGCGCCAGCAGCCACATGGGGACTTCAAACACCGGGGAGCTGTTTTTT
TRBJ2-3 TRBV7-9 NA NA CASRNRTDTQYF TGTGCCAGCAGAAATCGAACAGATACGCAGTATTTT
TRBJ2-2 TRBV6-2/TRBV6-3 NA few CASSYSETGELFF TGTGCCAGCAGTTATTCGGAAACCGGGGAGCTGTTTTTT
TRBJ2-7 TRBV6-2/TRBV6-3 NA NA CASSHSRLPYEQYF TGTGCCAGCAGTCACTCCAGACTTCCTTACGAGCAGTACTTC
TRBJ2-3 TRBV15 NA few CATSRDPPPLGLDTQYF TGTGCCACCAGCAGAGATCCCCCCCCACTTGGGCTAGATACGCAGTATTTT
TRBJ2-3 TRBV9 NA NA CASSSLAQADTQYF TGTGCCAGCAGCTCCCTTGCGCAGGCAGATACGCAGTATTTT
TRBJ1-2 TRBV18 TRBD1 NA CASSRRGRGAYGYTF TGTGCCAGCTCCCGCAGGGGGCGCGGTGCCTATGGCTACACCTTC